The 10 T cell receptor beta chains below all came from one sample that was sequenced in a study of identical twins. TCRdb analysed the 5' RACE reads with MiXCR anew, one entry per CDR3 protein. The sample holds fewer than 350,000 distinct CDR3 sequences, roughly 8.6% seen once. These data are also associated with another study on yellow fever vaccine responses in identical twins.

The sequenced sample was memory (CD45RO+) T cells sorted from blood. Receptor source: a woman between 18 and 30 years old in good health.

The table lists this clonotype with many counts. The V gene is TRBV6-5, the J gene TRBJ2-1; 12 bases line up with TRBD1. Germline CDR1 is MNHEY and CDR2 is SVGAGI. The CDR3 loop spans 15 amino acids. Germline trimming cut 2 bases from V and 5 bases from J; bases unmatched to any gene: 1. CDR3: CASSYGTGGHNEQFF. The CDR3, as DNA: TGTGCCAGCAGTTACGGGACAGGGGGCCACAATGAGCAGTTCTTC.

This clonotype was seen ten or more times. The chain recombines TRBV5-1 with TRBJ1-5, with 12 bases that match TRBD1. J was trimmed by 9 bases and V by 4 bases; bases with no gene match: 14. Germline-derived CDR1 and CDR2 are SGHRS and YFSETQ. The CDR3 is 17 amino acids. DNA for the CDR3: TGCGCCAGCAGCCCCGGGCCCGGGACAGGGGGCCCATGGCCCCAGCATTTT. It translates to CASSPGPGTGGPWPQHF.

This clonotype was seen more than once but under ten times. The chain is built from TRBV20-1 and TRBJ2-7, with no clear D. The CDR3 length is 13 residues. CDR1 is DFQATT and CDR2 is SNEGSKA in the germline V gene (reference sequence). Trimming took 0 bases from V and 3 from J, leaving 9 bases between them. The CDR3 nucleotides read TGCAGTGCTAGAGATAGGGTAGACTACGAGCAGTACTTC. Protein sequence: CSARDRVDYEQYF.

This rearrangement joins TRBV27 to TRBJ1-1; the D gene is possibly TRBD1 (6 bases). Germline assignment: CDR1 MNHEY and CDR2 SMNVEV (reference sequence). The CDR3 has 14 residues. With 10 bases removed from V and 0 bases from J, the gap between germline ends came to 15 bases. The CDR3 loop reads CATKSDRLNTEAFF. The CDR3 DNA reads TGTGCCACGAAAAGCGACAGGTTGAACACTGAAGCTTTCTTT.

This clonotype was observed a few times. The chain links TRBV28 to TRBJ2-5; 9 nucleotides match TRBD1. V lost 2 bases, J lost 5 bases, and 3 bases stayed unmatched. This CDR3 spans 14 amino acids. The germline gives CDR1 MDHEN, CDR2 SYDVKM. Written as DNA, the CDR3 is TGTGCCAGCAGTTTAGTACAGGGGGCTGAGACCCAGTACTTC. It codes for CASSLVQGAETQYF.

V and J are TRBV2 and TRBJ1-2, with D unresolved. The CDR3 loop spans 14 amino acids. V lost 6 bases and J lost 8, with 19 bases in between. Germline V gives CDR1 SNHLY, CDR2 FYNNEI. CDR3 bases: TGTGCCAGCAGCGGATCCGGTTCCAGTGGAGGCTACACCTTC. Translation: CASSGSGSSGGYTF.

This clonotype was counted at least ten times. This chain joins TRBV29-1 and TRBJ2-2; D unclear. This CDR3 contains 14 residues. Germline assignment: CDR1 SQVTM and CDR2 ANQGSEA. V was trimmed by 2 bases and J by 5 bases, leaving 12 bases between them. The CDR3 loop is CSVESEVVTGELFF. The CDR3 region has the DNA TGCAGCGTTGAATCAGAGGTTGTGACCGGGGAGCTGTTTTTT.

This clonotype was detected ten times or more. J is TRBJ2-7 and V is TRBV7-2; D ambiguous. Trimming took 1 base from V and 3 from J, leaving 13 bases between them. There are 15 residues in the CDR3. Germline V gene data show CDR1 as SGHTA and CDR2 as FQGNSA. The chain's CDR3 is CASSLVWDPRYEQYV. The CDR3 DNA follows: TGTGCCAGCAGCTTAGTTTGGGATCCCCGCTACGAGCAGTACGTC.

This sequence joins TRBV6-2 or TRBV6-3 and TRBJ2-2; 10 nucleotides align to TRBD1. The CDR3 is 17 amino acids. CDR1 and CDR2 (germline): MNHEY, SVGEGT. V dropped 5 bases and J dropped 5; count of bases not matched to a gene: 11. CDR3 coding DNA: TGTGCCAGCAGTACCGACAGGGGGCCGGTGCGAACCGGGGAGCTGTTTTTT. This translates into CASSTDRGPVRTGELFF.

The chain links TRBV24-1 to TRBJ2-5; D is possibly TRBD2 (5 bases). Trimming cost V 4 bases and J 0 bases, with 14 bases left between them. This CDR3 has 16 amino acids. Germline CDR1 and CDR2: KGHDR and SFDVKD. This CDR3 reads CATSEGRRKYQETQYF. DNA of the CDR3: TGTGCCACCAGTGAAGGACGGAGGAAGTACCAAGAGACCCAGTACTTC.